This T cell receptor beta chain appears in the sequencing data of a study of human T cells and chemical hapten exposure. Each CDR3 protein is one row after TCRdb ran MiXCR on the RACE reads. The sample holds 85,000 to 100,000 distinct CDR3 sequences; 9.5% to 15% are singletons and the top ten take roughly 2.1%. The time point was: patch test 1, 2 weeks after DPC sensitization. Treatment noted: therapeutic diphenylcyclopropenone sensitization with weekly scalp DPC. Whole blood that had not been fractionated was the source of extracted total RNA. This clonotype was obtained from a middle-aged woman with alopecia areata. Some clones in this sample may be carry-over from other donors' samples. This material consisted of whole blood, taken in connection with sensitization to the hapten diphenylcyclopropenone (DPC).

The CDR3 bases are TGTGCCAGCAGACAGACAGGGAGCGAGCAGTACTTC. Translated, it gives CASRQTGSEQYF. J is TRBJ2-7 and V is TRBV28, with TRBD1 matching over 7 bases. The CDR3 consists of 12 residues. Germline-derived CDR1 and CDR2 are MDHEN and SYDVKM. V lost 6 bases, J lost 6 bases, and 5 bases stayed unmatched.